Below are 22 T cell receptor beta chains sequenced from a single sample in a study of T cell changes during pregnancy in multiple sclerosis. Measured with immunoSEQ multiplex PCR; TCRdb has only the in-frame clones, and not every one. The sample contains some 60,000 clones, more than 85% of which appear only once. The material sequenced was peripheral blood, taken in the third trimester of pregnancy. The receptor set was obtained from a female donor in good health, enrolled as a control in a pregnancy study.

The V call is TRBV11-2, the J call TRBJ2-3, with D possibly TRBD2 on 6 matching bases. The CDR3 covers 15 residues. Germline V CDR1 and CDR2: SGHAT, FQNNGV. The germline V and J ends were trimmed by 4 bases and 6 bases, with 17 bases remaining between them. In DNA form, the CDR3 reads TGTGCCAGCAGCTCCCGGGAGATAATTAAGGATACGCAGTATTTT. Translation: CASSSREIIKDTQYF.

This clone was seen only once. The chain is built from TRBV28 and TRBJ2-3, with D possibly matching TRBD1 (6 bases). Germline-derived CDR1 and CDR2 are MDHEN and SYDVKM. CDR3 size: 16 residues. V dropped 4 bases and J dropped 2 bases, with 16 bases sitting between them. Written as DNA, the CDR3 is TGTGCCAGCAGTTCCGGGACATATAGAAACACAGATACGCAGTATTTT. It encodes CASSSGTYRNTDTQYF. Full variable domain (outside the CDR3, taken from reference TRBV28 and TRBJ2-3): DVKVTQSSRYLVKRTGEKVFLECVQDMDHENMFWYRQDPGLGLRLIYFSYDVKMKEKGDIPEGYSVSREKKERFSLILESASTNQTSMYLCASSSGTYRNTDTQYFGPGTRLTVL.

This sequence joins TRBV4-1 and TRBJ2-3, with 8 positions matching TRBD2. This CDR3 contains 16 residues. Per the germline V gene, CDR1 is MGHRA and CDR2 is YSYEKL. The V gene end was trimmed by 0 bases and the J gene end by 4 bases; junction bases not matched to a gene: 6. CDR3 sequence (DNA): TGCGCCAGCAGCCAAGATTCTAGCGGGTGGGCAGATACGCAGTATTTT. Protein sequence: CASSQDSSGWADTQYF.

V is TRBV6-6 and J is TRBJ1-5; no clear D gene. V was shortened by 8 bases and J by 0 bases, with 11 bases between the two germline ends. CDR1 is MNHNY, CDR2 SVGAGI, per germline (reference sequence). The CDR3 is 14 residues long. CDR3 nucleotides: TGTGCCAGCGTGGCCATTTCTAGCAATCAGCCCCAGCATTTT. Its protein product is CASVAISSNQPQHF.

The chain uses TRBV6-5 and TRBJ1-1; D is unresolved. This CDR3 is built from 13 residues. Germline assignment: CDR1 MNHEY and CDR2 SVGAGI. Trimming removed 8 bases from V and 2 bases from J, with 12 bases in between. CDR3 in amino acids: CASSEAGNTEAFF. The CDR3 coding sequence is TGTGCCAGCTCCGAGGCGGGCAACACTGAAGCTTTCTTT.

The rearrangement uses TRBV5-6 and TRBJ1-2; tentatively, D is TRBD1 (5 bases). The V gene's germline CDR1 is SGHDT and CDR2 YYEEEE. V was cut by 0 bases and J by 8 bases, with 8 bases left in between. The CDR3 spans 12 residues. CDR3 in DNA: TGTGCCAGCAGCTTGGTCAGGGCCGGCTACACCTTC. This sequence encodes CASSLVRAGYTF.

This chain links TRBV12-5 with TRBJ2-2; weak D call: TRBD1 (5 bases). This CDR3 spans 17 amino acids. The V gene lost 1 base and the J gene lost 3 bases, with 15 bases spanning the gap. Germline assignment: CDR1 LGHNT and CDR2 FRNRAP. CDR3 DNA: TGTGCTAGTGGTTTGGCCTGGGGCCGAAGTGACACCGGGGAGCTGTTTTTT. This gives the protein CASGLAWGRSDTGELFF. Full variable domain (rest looked up from reference TRBV12-5 and TRBJ2-2): DARVTQTPRHKVTEMGQEVTMRCQPILGHNTVFWYRQTMMQGLELLAYFRNRAPLDDSGMPKDRFSAEMPDATLATLKIQPSEPRDSAVYFCASGLAWGRSDTGELFFGEGSRLTVL.

This rearrangement joins TRBV5-5 to TRBJ2-7; TRBD1 aligns across 7 bases. V shed 5 bases, J shed 3 bases, and the junction held 2 bases outside the gene matches. Germline CDR1 and CDR2: SGHKS and YYEKEE (reference sequence). CDR3 length equals 12 residues. CDR3 in amino acids: CASSNRGYEQYF. In DNA form, the CDR3 reads TGTGCCAGCAGTAACAGGGGCTACGAGCAGTACTTC.

CDR3 nucleotides: TGTGCCAGCAGTTATGTACGAGGGCAATCACCCCTCCACTTT. It yields the protein CASSYVRGQSPLHF. The V gene is TRBV6-6, the J gene TRBJ1-6; D ambiguous. Trimming cost V 3 bases and J 10 bases, with 13 bases left between them. The CDR3 is 14 amino acids. Germline CDR1 is MNHNY and CDR2 is SVGAGI (reference sequence).

The chain recombines TRBV5-1 with TRBJ2-1; no definite D call. Trimming pared 0 bases from V and 0 bases from J, leaving 4 bases between. Per the germline V gene, CDR1 is SGHRS and CDR2 is YFSETQ. This CDR3 is built from 14 residues. This CDR3 is CASSLAGSYNEQFF. The CDR3 bases are TGCGCCAGCAGCTTGGCGGGCTCCTACAATGAGCAGTTCTTC. The full variable domain, with the rest looked up from reference TRBV5-1 and TRBJ2-1, is KAGVTQTPRYLIKTRGQQVTLSCSPISGHRSVSWYQQTPGQGLQFLFEYFSETQRNKGNFPGRFSGRQFSNSRSEMNVSTLELGDSALYLCASSLAGSYNEQFFGPGTRLTVL.

The chain joins TRBV7-8 to TRBJ2-1; TRBD2 aligns across 7 bases. This CDR3 contains 15 residues. Germline CDR1 and CDR2: SGHVS and FQNEAQ. The V gene end was trimmed by 5 bases and the J gene end by 7 bases; junction bases not matched to a gene: 11. CDR3 sequence: CASSVIRTRSNEQFF. Written as DNA, the CDR3 is TGTGCCAGCAGCGTTATTCGGACTAGAAGTAATGAGCAGTTCTTC.

The chain links TRBV9 to TRBJ2-7; TRBD2 matches at 11 bases. This CDR3 contains 13 residues. The germline V gene encodes CDR1 SGDLS and CDR2 YYNGEE. The ends lost 9 bases at V and 2 bases at J; junction bases unmatched: 4. CDR3 amino acids: CATQGLAAYEQYF. CDR3 in DNA: TGTGCCACTCAGGGACTAGCGGCCTACGAGCAGTACTTC.

Comments on this clone: The same CDR3 is also encoded by other DNA sequences in this sample. The chain is built from TRBV5-1 and TRBJ2-3, with 13 bases matching TRBD2. V shed 0 bases, J shed 3 bases, and the junction held 1 base outside the gene matches. CDR1 SGHRS and CDR2 YFSETQ come from the germline V gene. The CDR3 sequence is 16 residues long. CDR3 sequence reads: CASSLGTSGSTDTQYF. In DNA form, the CDR3 reads TGCGCCAGCAGCTTGGGGACTAGCGGGAGTACAGATACGCAGTATTTT.

V usage is TRBV5-1 and J usage is TRBJ1-2; 9 bases match TRBD1. The ends lost 7 bases at V and 4 bases at J; junction bases unmatched: 8. The germline gives CDR1 SGHRS, CDR2 YFSETQ. This CDR3 is 14 amino acids long. CDR3 amino acids: CASQQGAGGYGYTF. The CDR3, as DNA: TGCGCCAGCCAACAGGGGGCAGGAGGCTATGGCTACACCTTC. Full variable domain (rest looked up from reference TRBV5-1 and TRBJ1-2): KAGVTQTPRYLIKTRGQQVTLSCSPISGHRSVSWYQQTPGQGLQFLFEYFSETQRNKGNFPGRFSGRQFSNSRSEMNVSTLELGDSALYLCASQQGAGGYGYTFGSGTRLTVV.

The CDR3 DNA reads as TGCGCCAGCAGCCCGGGACCAGCGGGGACCCTCTACGAGCAGTACTTC. Its translation is CASSPGPAGTLYEQYF. The chain is built from TRBV4-1 and TRBJ2-7; 7 bases match TRBD2. CDR1 and CDR2 (germline): MGHRA, YSYEKL. After removal of 4 bases from V and 3 bases from J, the junction contained 12 bases not matched to a gene. This CDR3 is 16 amino acids long.

This clone is a singleton in its sample. This CDR3 is CASRGFTGGPSNEQFF. CDR3 nucleotides: TGTGCCAGCCGGGGGTTTACAGGGGGCCCCTCGAATGAGCAGTTCTTC. The V gene is TRBV2, the J gene TRBJ2-1; 9 bases map to TRBD1. The germline gives CDR1 SNHLY, CDR2 FYNNEI. The trim removed 8 bases at V and 7 bases at J, leaving 15 bases unmatched. The CDR3 is 16 residues long. The full variable domain, in which reference TRBV2 and TRBJ2-1 provide the parts outside the CDR3, is EPEVTQTPSHQVTQMGQEVILRCVPISNHLYFYWYRQILGQKVEFLVSFYNNEISEKSEIFDDQFSVERPDGSNFTLKIRSTKLEDSAMYFCASRGFTGGPSNEQFFGPGTRLTVL.

This sequence joins TRBV28 and TRBJ1-5; D is uncertain. Germline lookup yields CDR1 MDHEN and CDR2 SYDVKM. This CDR3 has 11 residues. V gave up 3 bases and J gave up 7 bases, with 4 bases separating them. The CDR3 nucleotides are TGTGCCAGCAGTTTCCTCCAGCCCCAGCATTTT. Encoded protein: CASSFLQPQHF.

V gene TRBV5-1 combines with J gene TRBJ1-1, with D possibly matching TRBD1 (6 bases). This CDR3 has 13 amino acids. Per the germline V gene, CDR1 is SGHRS and CDR2 is YFSETQ. V lost 9 bases, J lost 5 bases, and 17 bases lay in between. The CDR3 nucleotides read TGCGCCACCTCGGCAGGGGTGGGGACTGAAGCTTTCTTT. It codes for CATSAGVGTEAFF.

The rearrangement links TRBV5-1 to TRBJ2-2; weak D call: TRBD1 (5 bases). Trimming took off 1 base at V and 4 bases at J, with 8 bases between the two ends. Germline V gives CDR1 SGHRS, CDR2 YFSETQ. This CDR3 is 14 amino acids long. The DNA of the CDR3 is TGCGCCAGCAGCTTGCGACAGTCCACCGGGGAGCTGTTTTTT. Translated: CASSLRQSTGELFF.

The rearrangement links TRBV9 to TRBJ2-2; perhaps TRBD2 as D (6 bases). This CDR3 has 12 residues. In germline, CDR1 is SGDLS, CDR2 YYNGEE. The ends were cut back, 7 bases at V and 6 bases at J, with 10 bases in the middle. The CDR3 DNA sequence: TGTGCCAGCGCGGGGCCTGCCGGGGAGCTGTTTTTT. The encoded protein is CASAGPAGELFF.

The chain employs TRBV9 and TRBJ1-1; D not resolved. Germline loops: CDR1 SGDLS, CDR2 YYNGEE. Trimming took 1 base from V and 0 from J, leaving 4 bases between them. The CDR3 length is 13 residues. In DNA form, the CDR3 reads TGTGCCAGCAGCGTATCCGTGAACACTGAAGCTTTCTTT. The encoded protein is CASSVSVNTEAFF.

V gene TRBV5-1 combines with J gene TRBJ2-5, with 13 nucleotides matching TRBD2. Germline trimming cut 4 bases from V and 5 bases from J; bases unmatched to any gene: 8. From germline, CDR1 is SGHRS and CDR2 YFSETQ. The CDR3 loop spans 16 amino acids. The CDR3 DNA reads TGCGCCAGCAGCGGGAGACTAGCGGGGGGCCGGGAGACCCAGTACTTC. Translation: CASSGRLAGGRETQYF.